A single sample is the source of the 8 T cell receptor beta chains below, sequenced in a study of Graves' ophthalmopathy and Graves' hyperthyroidism (dated by TCRdb to between 2017 and 2018). Sequencing relied on an Illumina HiSeq 2000. For repertoire sequencing, the TCR beta CDR3 regions were amplified from RNA transcripts. The first round of RT-PCR was done with HTBI primers and the Qiagen OneStep RT-PCR kit, and was followed by a second round of multiplex PCR, then size selection and purification. The public reads were quality trimmed at Q25 with fastp and then assembled into clones with MiXCR by TCRdb, keeping productive beta chains. Under each unique CDR3 protein, matching rows form one entry showing the most common genes and DNA. The table for this sample lists some 390,000 distinct CDR3 sequences; around 16% of them were counted only once. The ten biggest clones cover 1.6% of the sample. Sequences were obtained from peripheral blood. The receptors shown here come from a woman between 18 and 30 years old with Graves' ophthalmopathy. Donor details come from another sample of the same person, matched by shared clones.

This clonotype was counted at least ten times. This chain joins TRBV5-5 and TRBJ1-1; D is unclear. Trimming stripped 5 bases from V and 3 bases from J, with 14 bases between. The CDR3 length is 14 residues. CDR1 is SGHKS and CDR2 is YYEKEE in the germline V gene (reference sequence). The CDR3 DNA reads TGTGCCAGCAGTCCATTGGTTAGCCACACTGAAGCTTTCTTT. This encodes CASSPLVSHTEAFF.

In its sample, this clonotype was seen many times. The CDR3 nucleotides read TGTGCCAGCAGCTTGGGGCGGGGGGTACAGCCCCAGCATTTT. Translating it yields CASSLGRGVQPQHF. The chain employs TRBV7-2 and TRBJ1-5; D might be TRBD1 (5 bases). With 3 bases removed from V and 7 bases from J, the gap between germline ends came to 13 bases. The CDR3 length is 14 residues. Germline lookup yields CDR1 SGHTA and CDR2 FQGNSA.

This clonotype was seen ten or more times. The chain joins TRBV5-1 to TRBJ2-5, with TRBD2 identical over 9 bases. The ends lost 4 bases at V and 5 bases at J; junction bases unmatched: 9. The CDR3 contains 15 residues. Per germline, CDR1 SGHRS and CDR2 YFSETQ. CDR3 amino acids: CASSRGLASYETQYF. CDR3 in DNA: TGCGCCAGCAGCAGGGGACTAGCTTCGTATGAGACCCAGTACTTC. The variable domain in full, completed from reference TRBV5-1 and TRBJ2-5, reads KAGVTQTPRYLIKTRGQQVTLSCSPISGHRSVSWYQQTPGQGLQFLFEYFSETQRNKGNFPGRFSGRQFSNSRSEMNVSTLELGDSALYLCASSRGLASYETQYFGPGTRLLVL.

This clonotype occurred many times. CDR3: CASSSPPRGRQTQYF. The CDR3 nucleotides read TGTGCCAGCAGTTCCCCGCCCCGGGGGCGACAGACCCAGTACTTC. The chain links TRBV6-2 or TRBV6-3 to TRBJ2-5; D could derive from TRBD1 or TRBD2 (6 bases each). Germline V gives CDR1 MNHEY, CDR2 SVGEGT. V lost 4 bases, J lost 6 bases, and 18 bases lay in between. CDR3 length equals 15 residues.

This clonotype was observed many times. This chain uses TRBV7-6 with TRBJ1-3; D is ambiguous. The CDR3 runs to 20 residues. With 0 bases removed from V and 0 bases from J, the gap between germline ends came to 21 bases. The V gene's germline CDR1 is SGHVS and CDR2 FNYEAQ. In DNA, the CDR3 is TGTGCCAGCAGCTTAGCTGCTGGGATAGTTAAGACCTACTCTGGAAACACCATATATTTT. Protein product: CASSLAAGIVKTYSGNTIYF.

This clonotype was seen many times. J is TRBJ1-6 and V is TRBV20-1; D is perhaps TRBD1 (6 bases). CDR1 DFQATT and CDR2 SNEGSKA come from the germline V gene (reference sequence). The V gene lost 2 bases and the J gene lost 8 bases, with 13 bases spanning the gap. The CDR3 totals 14 residues. The CDR3 region has the DNA TGCAGTGCTAGATCTCCGGGGGCGGATTCACCCCTCCACTTT. Translating gives CSARSPGADSPLHF.

This clonotype was recorded at least ten times. DNA for the CDR3: TGTGCCAGCAGCCGAGGGACAGGGGCCTACGAGCAGTACTTC. Translating it yields CASSRGTGAYEQYF. The V call is TRBV14, the J call TRBJ2-7, with 10 bases matching TRBD1. V lost 4 bases to trimming and J lost 2 bases; unmatched junction nucleotides: 2. The CDR3 runs 14 residues. The V gene's germline CDR1 is SGHDN and CDR2 FVKESK.

This clonotype has a count of ten or more. The V and J genes are TRBV3-1 and TRBJ1-6, with D possibly matching TRBD1 (5 bases). This CDR3 has 15 residues. CDR1 and CDR2 (germline): LGHDT, YNNKEL (reference sequence). The ends were cut back, 3 bases at V and 9 bases at J, with 15 bases in the middle. The chain's CDR3 is CASSQAGQGASPLHF. The CDR3 DNA follows: TGTGCCAGCAGCCAGGCCGGTCAGGGTGCTTCACCCCTCCACTTT.